These 18 T cell receptor beta chains came from one sample sequenced in a study of OX40 agonist ivuxolimab in advanced cancers. This table comes from immunoSEQ multiplex PCR, and its TCRdb copy is limited to in-frame clones, with some not included. The sample yields 65,000 to 70,000 clones, 82% seen once. This specimen consisted of CD4+ or CD8+ T cells sorted from blood, obtained in a trial of the OX40 agonist ivuxolimab. Every receptor here comes from an adult with an advanced solid tumor such as melanoma, head and neck, liver or kidney cancer.

The chain uses TRBV5-1 and TRBJ2-7; TRBD1 agrees at 8 bases. This CDR3 has 14 residues. V lost 5 bases to trimming and J lost 3 bases; unmatched junction nucleotides: 7. Germline V gene sequence: CDR1 SGHRS, CDR2 YFSETQ. CDR3 sequence (DNA): TGCGCCAGCAGGCAGGGGGCGAGAAACTACGAGCAGTACTTC. As protein: CASRQGARNYEQYF.

The V and J genes are TRBV9 and TRBJ1-3; the D is unclear. The V end was cut by 0 bases, the J end by 0 bases, with 10 bases between. The CDR3 is 16 residues long. CDR1 and CDR2 (germline): SGDLS, YYNGEE. The CDR3 reads CASSVVPKSSGNTIYF. As DNA, the CDR3 is TGTGCCAGCAGCGTAGTCCCTAAAAGCTCTGGAAACACCATATATTTT.

The chain has TRBV5-4 and TRBJ1-1, with TRBD1 as a possible D gene (6 bases). CDR3 length: 13 residues. Trimming took off 3 bases at V and 1 base at J, with 7 bases between the two ends. Germline V CDR1 and CDR2: SGHNT, YYREEE (reference sequence). The CDR3: CASSWTANTEAFF. CDR3 nucleotides: TGTGCCAGCAGCTGGACAGCGAACACTGAAGCTTTCTTT.

The rearrangement links TRBV6-5 to TRBJ1-1, with D unresolved. V was trimmed by 2 bases and J by 1 base, leaving 5 bases between them. Looked up from germline, CDR1 is MNHEY and CDR2 is SVGAGI. There are 13 residues in the CDR3. Here the CDR3 DNA reads TGTGCCAGCAGTTACGGCGGGAACACTGAAGCTTTCTTT. Protein sequence: CASSYGGNTEAFF.

The sample holds one count of this clone. The V call is TRBV5-1, the J call TRBJ2-6; possible D gene TRBD1, 5 bases. This CDR3 is 15 amino acids long. CDR1 is SGHRS, CDR2 YFSETQ, per germline. Trimming took 4 bases from V and 1 from J, leaving 9 bases between them. In nucleotides, the CDR3 is TGCGCCAGCAGCCCACAGGCATCTGGGGCCAACGTCCTGACTTTC. It specifies CASSPQASGANVLTF.

This chain connects TRBV5-1 to TRBJ1-1; D is ambiguous. V lost 4 bases and J lost 6, with 10 bases in between. Germline values: CDR1 SGHRS, CDR2 YFSETQ. This CDR3 has 12 amino acids. CDR3 bases: TGCGCCAGCAGCGAGGGCACAGCTGAAGCTTTCTTT. This codes for CASSEGTAEAFF.

The chain recombines TRBV19 with TRBJ1-3; no clear D. Germline loops: CDR1 LNHDA, CDR2 SQIVND (reference sequence). The germline V and J ends were trimmed by 5 bases and 0 bases, with 14 bases remaining between them. The CDR3 runs 16 residues. The CDR3 protein is CASSVFDFSSGNTIYF. In DNA form, the CDR3 reads TGTGCCAGTAGTGTCTTTGACTTCAGCTCTGGAAACACCATATATTTT.

The chain couples TRBV7-9 to TRBJ2-7; a weak D match, TRBD2 (6 bases). V gave up 3 bases and J gave up 12 bases, with 15 bases separating them. Germline lookup yields CDR1 SEHNR and CDR2 FQNEAQ (reference sequence). The CDR3 consists of 12 residues. The CDR3 DNA reads as TGTGCCAGCAGCTTGGGTATGGACTATTTGTACTTC. This encodes CASSLGMDYLYF.

The chain has TRBV6-1 and TRBJ1-2, with a weak D call TRBD1 (6 bases). V shed 1 base and J shed 6 bases, with 15 bases lying between them. This CDR3 contains 15 residues. CDR1 is MNHNS, CDR2 SASEGT, per germline. The CDR3 bases are TGTGCCAGCAGTGAAGAACAGGGAAGGGGCAATGGCTACACCTTC. Translating gives CASSEEQGRGNGYTF.

The V gene is TRBV6-4, the J gene TRBJ2-5; 10 bases are shared with TRBD1. The CDR3 is 16 residues long. With 2 bases clipped from V and 4 bases from J, the junction kept 7 bases outside the gene matches. Germline loops: CDR1 MRHNA, CDR2 SNTAGT. The DNA of the CDR3 is TGTGCCAGCAGTGACCTCCGGGACAGGGGTCGAGAGACCCAGTACTTC. It specifies CASSDLRDRGRETQYF.

A few counts support this clone. This sequence joins TRBV2 and TRBJ1-2; 10 bases map to TRBD1. The J segment lost 0 bases and the V segment lost 6 bases, leaving 7 bases of the junction unmatched. The CDR3 sequence is 16 residues long. CDR1 and CDR2 (germline): SNHLY, FYNNEI. In nucleotides, the CDR3 is TGTGCCAGCAGGCGGACAGGGGGAAGAGCTAACTATGGCTACACCTTC. Protein sequence: CASRRTGGRANYGYTF.

The J gene is TRBJ1-4, the V gene TRBV18; D unclear. V lost 5 bases and J lost 2, with 12 bases in between. CDR3 length: 15 residues. The germline V gene has CDR1 KGHSH and CDR2 LQKENI. The CDR3 loop reads CASSASVKTNEKLFF. CDR3 sequence (DNA): TGTGCCAGCTCAGCTTCGGTAAAGACTAATGAAAAACTGTTTTTT.

J is TRBJ2-7 and V is TRBV6-1, with TRBD1 identical over 8 bases. Germline values: CDR1 MNHNS, CDR2 SASEGT. This CDR3 comprises 15 residues. V dropped 7 bases and J dropped 1; count of bases not matched to a gene: 9. The CDR3 is CASTRDRFSSYEQYF. In DNA, the CDR3 is TGTGCCAGCACGAGGGACAGGTTCTCTTCCTACGAGCAGTACTTC.

The chain's CDR3 is CASSRGSYGYTF. DNA of the CDR3: TGTGCCAGCAGTAGGGGCTCCTATGGCTACACCTTC. The chain uses TRBV6-4 and TRBJ1-2; D perhaps matches TRBD1 (5 bases). Trimming shortened V by 5 bases and J by 4 bases, and 8 bases separated the two germline ends. Germline V gene lookup returns CDR1 MRHNA and CDR2 SNTAGT. The CDR3 sequence is 12 residues long.

The sample holds one count of this clone. This sequence joins TRBV11-2 and TRBJ2-7, with D hard to call. CDR3 length: 12 amino acids. Germline lookup yields CDR1 SGHAT and CDR2 FQNNGV. The V gene lost 5 bases and the J gene lost 3 bases, with 8 bases spanning the gap. The CDR3 DNA reads as TGTGCCAGCAGCCTTTCACTCTACGAGCAGTACGTC. This codes for CASSLSLYEQYV.

The count of this clone is one. V and J are TRBV11-2 and TRBJ2-1; TRBD1 matches at 8 bases. The J segment lost 4 bases and the V segment lost 6 bases, leaving 8 bases of the junction unmatched. CDR3 size: 15 residues. CDR1 and CDR2 from the germline V gene are SGHAT and FQNNGV. DNA for the CDR3: TGTGCCAGCAGTCCAGGGGGCGGAAGGTACAATGAGCAGTTCTTC. Translation: CASSPGGGRYNEQFF. Supplemented by reference TRBV11-2 and TRBJ2-1, the full variable domain reads EAGVAQSPRYKIIEKRQSVAFWCNPISGHATLYWYQQILGQGPKLLIQFQNNGVVDDSQLPKDRFSAERLKGVDSTLKIQPAKLEDSAVYLCASSPGGGRYNEQFFGPGTRLTVL.

The chain joins TRBV6-5 to TRBJ2-5; 11 nucleotides line up with TRBD1. J gave up 3 bases and V 9 bases, and 6 bases lay outside the gene matches. The CDR3 consists of 14 residues. Germline assignment: CDR1 MNHEY and CDR2 SVGAGI. CDR3 in amino acids: CASWDRGAEETQYF. Written as DNA, the CDR3 is TGTGCCAGTTGGGACAGGGGGGCAGAAGAGACCCAGTACTTC.

The chain carries TRBV28 and TRBJ1-5; a weak D match, TRBD1 (5 bases). The CDR3 is made up of 16 amino acids. With 8 bases removed from V and 3 bases from J, the gap between germline ends came to 20 bases. The germline V gene has CDR1 MDHEN and CDR2 SYDVKM. The CDR3 is CASFNTGWSFNQPQHF. The CDR3 DNA reads as TGTGCCAGCTTTAACACAGGTTGGTCCTTCAATCAGCCCCAGCATTTT.